One sample yielded the 10 T cell receptor beta chains listed below, sequenced in a study of graft-versus-host responses after intestinal transplantation. Here immunoSEQ multiplex PCR was the method, and the copy in TCRdb shows in-frame clones only, minus some. The repertoire holds about 47,000 clones, with approximately 95% as singletons. The input for sequencing was PBMCs, taken about 800 days after a first intestinal transplant, on the day of a second. The receptor source for this set is a human patient who received an intestinal transplant, so some T cells may come from the graft donor.

The V gene is TRBV9, the J gene TRBJ1-3, with D possibly TRBD1 on 5 matching bases. V was shortened by 4 bases and J by 0 bases, with 17 bases between the two germline ends. From germline, CDR1 is SGDLS and CDR2 YYNGEE. The CDR3 runs 17 residues. The CDR3 here is CASSSNRDPSSGNTIYF. CDR3 nucleotide sequence: TGTGCCAGCAGCTCCAACCGGGACCCCAGCTCTGGAAACACCATATATTTT.

V and J are TRBV10-1 and TRBJ1-2; TRBD1 is a possible D gene (6 bases). Deletions cut 9 bases from V and 4 bases from J, with 21 bases between. Germline V lookup: CDR1 WNHNN, CDR2 SYGVQD (reference sequence). This CDR3 has 15 residues. The CDR3 spells CARPPRTVAGYGYTF. CDR3 bases: TGCGCCAGGCCTCCCAGGACAGTCGCTGGCTATGGCTACACCTTC.

The chain links TRBV5-3 to TRBJ2-7; D possibly matches TRBD1 or TRBD2 (5 bases each). TRBV5-3 is designated an ORF whose function remains uncertain. This CDR3 is built from 18 residues. Trimming shortened V by 0 bases and J by 3 bases, and 22 bases separated the two germline ends. CDR3 amino acids: CARSLVAGHRDRVYEQYF. The DNA of the CDR3 is TGTGCCAGAAGCTTGGTCGCAGGTCATAGGGACCGCGTCTACGAGCAGTACTTC.

The CDR3 coding sequence is TGTGCCAGCAGCTTAGTGGGACTAGCCGCAATCCACGAGCAGTACTTC. Translating gives CASSLVGLAAIHEQYF. The rearrangement joins TRBV7-2 to TRBJ2-7; 9 nucleotides agree with TRBD2. The junction had 9 bases not matched to a gene; V was cut back by 1 base and J by 5 bases. This CDR3 contains 16 residues. Per the germline V gene, CDR1 is SGHTA and CDR2 is FQGNSA.

This rearrangement joins TRBV9 to TRBJ1-5, with unresolved D. The CDR3 runs 15 residues. Trimming removed 2 bases from V and 0 bases from J, with 9 bases in between. Germline V CDR1 and CDR2: SGDLS, YYNGEE. CDR3 DNA: TGTGCCAGCAGCGTGGGTTCGGGTAGCAATCAGCCCCAGCATTTT. It encodes CASSVGSGSNQPQHF.

This rearrangement joins TRBV30 to TRBJ2-1, with no clear D. The germline V and J ends were trimmed by 0 bases and 2 bases, with 8 bases remaining between them. The CDR3 has 14 amino acids. Germline V lookup: CDR1 GTSNPN, CDR2 SVGIG (reference sequence). The CDR3 loop is CAWSVRIAYNEQFF. As DNA, the CDR3 is TGTGCCTGGAGTGTAAGGATCGCCTACAATGAGCAGTTCTTC.

The V call is TRBV29-1, the J call TRBJ2-3, with D possibly matching TRBD1 (5 bases). Germline V gives CDR1 SQVTM, CDR2 ANQGSEA. Trimming left V 3 bases short and J 4 bases short, with 11 bases between. This CDR3 comprises 13 residues. The CDR3 reads CSVEGLFSDTQYF. The CDR3, as DNA: TGCAGCGTTGAGGGGCTTTTCTCAGATACGCAGTATTTT.

The V gene is TRBV11-3, the J gene TRBJ2-2, with D maybe TRBD1 (5 bases). Germline V gives CDR1 SGHNT, CDR2 YENEEA. This CDR3 is 16 amino acids long. The germline V and J ends were trimmed by 0 bases and 4 bases, with 12 bases remaining between them. The CDR3 here is CASSLDGRVGTGELFF. Written as DNA, the CDR3 is TGTGCCAGCAGCTTAGACGGCAGGGTGGGCACCGGGGAGCTGTTTTTT.

The V call is TRBV5-1, the J call TRBJ1-1; maybe TRBD1 (5 bases). Per germline, CDR1 SGHRS and CDR2 YFSETQ. There are 16 residues in the CDR3. The V end lost 1 base, the J end lost 3 bases, and 16 bases lay between the germline ends. CDR3 DNA: TGCGCCAGCAGCTTGAGGTGGGGGGGGACCCACACTGAAGCTTTCTTT. Translating it yields CASSLRWGGTHTEAFF.

The rearrangement uses TRBV6-5 and TRBJ2-7; tentatively, D is TRBD1 or TRBD2 (7 bases each). The germline V gene encodes CDR1 MNHEY and CDR2 SVGAGI. The ends were cut back, 4 bases at V and 3 bases at J, with 16 bases in the middle. The CDR3 length is 15 residues. In DNA, the CDR3 is TGTGCCAGCAGTTCCCCAGGGAGGGGGCTCTACGAGCAGTACTTC. This codes for CASSSPGRGLYEQYF.